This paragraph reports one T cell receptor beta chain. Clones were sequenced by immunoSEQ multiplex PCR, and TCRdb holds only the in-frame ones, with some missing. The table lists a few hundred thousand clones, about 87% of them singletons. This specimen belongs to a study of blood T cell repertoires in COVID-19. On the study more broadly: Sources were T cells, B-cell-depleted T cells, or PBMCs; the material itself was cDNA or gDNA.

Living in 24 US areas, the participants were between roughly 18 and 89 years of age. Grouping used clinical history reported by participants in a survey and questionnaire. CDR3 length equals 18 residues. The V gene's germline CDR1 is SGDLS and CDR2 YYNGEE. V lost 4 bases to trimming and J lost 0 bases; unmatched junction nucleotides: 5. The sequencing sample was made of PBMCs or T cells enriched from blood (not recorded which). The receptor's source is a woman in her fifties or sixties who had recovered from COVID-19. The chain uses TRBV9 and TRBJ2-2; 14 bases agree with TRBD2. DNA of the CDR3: TGTGCCAGCAGCCCTGGACTAGCGGGGGGCCCGAACACCGGGGAGCTGTTTTTT. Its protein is CASSPGLAGGPNTGELFF.